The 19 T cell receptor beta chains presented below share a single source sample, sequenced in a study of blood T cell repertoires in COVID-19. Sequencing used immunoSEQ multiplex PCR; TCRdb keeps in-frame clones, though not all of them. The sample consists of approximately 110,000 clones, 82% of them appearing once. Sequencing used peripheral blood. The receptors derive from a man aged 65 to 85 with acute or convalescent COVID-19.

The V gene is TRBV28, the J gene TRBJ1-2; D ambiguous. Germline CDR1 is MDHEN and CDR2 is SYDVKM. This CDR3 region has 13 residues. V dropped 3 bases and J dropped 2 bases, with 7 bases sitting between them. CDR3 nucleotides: TGTGCCAGCAGTTTGGCAGGAAACTATGGCTACACCTTC. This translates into CASSLAGNYGYTF.

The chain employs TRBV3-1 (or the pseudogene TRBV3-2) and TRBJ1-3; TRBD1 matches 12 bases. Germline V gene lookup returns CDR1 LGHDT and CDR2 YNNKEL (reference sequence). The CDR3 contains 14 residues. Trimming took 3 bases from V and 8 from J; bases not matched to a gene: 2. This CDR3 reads CASSQGQGAYTIYF. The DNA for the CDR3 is TGTGCCAGCAGCCAGGGACAGGGGGCATACACCATATATTTT.

In DNA, the CDR3 is TGTGCCAGCAGTACCAACAGGGGTAGCACAGATACGCAGTATTTT. It encodes CASSTNRGSTDTQYF. This rearrangement joins TRBV5-4 to TRBJ2-3; 7 bases align to TRBD1. V lost 5 bases to trimming and J lost 0 bases; unmatched junction nucleotides: 6. CDR1 SGHNT and CDR2 YYREEE come from the germline V gene (reference sequence). CDR3 size: 15 residues.

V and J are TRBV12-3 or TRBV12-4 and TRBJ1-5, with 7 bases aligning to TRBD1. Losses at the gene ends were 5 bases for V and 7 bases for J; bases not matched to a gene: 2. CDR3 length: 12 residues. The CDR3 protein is CASSGTAQPQHF. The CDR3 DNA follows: TGTGCCAGCAGTGGGACAGCGCAGCCCCAGCATTTT.

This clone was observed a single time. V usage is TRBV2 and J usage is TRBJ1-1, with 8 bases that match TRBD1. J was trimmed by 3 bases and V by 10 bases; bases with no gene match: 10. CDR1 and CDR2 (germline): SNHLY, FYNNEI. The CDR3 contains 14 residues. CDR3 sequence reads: CATVTSTGDTEAFF. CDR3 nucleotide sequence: TGTGCCACCGTTACATCGACAGGGGACACTGAAGCTTTCTTT.

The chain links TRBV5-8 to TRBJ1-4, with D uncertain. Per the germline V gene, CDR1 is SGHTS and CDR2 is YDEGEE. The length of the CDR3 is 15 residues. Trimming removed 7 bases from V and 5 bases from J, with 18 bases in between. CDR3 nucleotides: TGTGCCAGCCGAGCTTCGTTCGGGGAGAATGAAAAACTGTTTTTT. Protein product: CASRASFGENEKLFF.

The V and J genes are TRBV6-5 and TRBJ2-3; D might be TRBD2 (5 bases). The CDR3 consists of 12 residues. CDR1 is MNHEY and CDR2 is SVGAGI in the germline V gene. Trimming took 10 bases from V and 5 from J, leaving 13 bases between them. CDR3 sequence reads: CATTDYRDTQYF. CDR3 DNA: TGTGCCACCACCGACTACAGAGATACGCAGTATTTT.

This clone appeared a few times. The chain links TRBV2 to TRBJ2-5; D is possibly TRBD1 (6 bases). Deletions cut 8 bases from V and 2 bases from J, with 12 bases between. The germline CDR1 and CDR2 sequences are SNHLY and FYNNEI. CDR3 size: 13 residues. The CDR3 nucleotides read TGTGCCAGCTGTAGGACAGAACAAGAGACCCAGTACTTC. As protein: CASCRTEQETQYF.

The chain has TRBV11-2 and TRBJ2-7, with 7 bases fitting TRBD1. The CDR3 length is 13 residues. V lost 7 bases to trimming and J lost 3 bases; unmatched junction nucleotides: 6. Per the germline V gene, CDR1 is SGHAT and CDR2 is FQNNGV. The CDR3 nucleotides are TGTGCCAGCACCTTTTCAGGGGGCTACGAGCAGTACTTC. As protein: CASTFSGGYEQYF. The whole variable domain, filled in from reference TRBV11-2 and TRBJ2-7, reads EAGVAQSPRYKIIEKRQSVAFWCNPISGHATLYWYQQILGQGPKLLIQFQNNGVVDDSQLPKDRFSAERLKGVDSTLKIQPAKLEDSAVYLCASTFSGGYEQYFGPGTRLTVT.

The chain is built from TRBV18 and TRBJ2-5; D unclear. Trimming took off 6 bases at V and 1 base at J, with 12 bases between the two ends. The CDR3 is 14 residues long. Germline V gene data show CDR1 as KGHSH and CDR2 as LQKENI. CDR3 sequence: CASSPQGVQETQYF. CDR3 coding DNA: TGTGCCAGCTCGCCTCAAGGAGTCCAAGAGACCCAGTACTTC. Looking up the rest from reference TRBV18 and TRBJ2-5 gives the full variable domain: NAGVMQNPRHLVRRRGQEARLRCSPMKGHSHVYWYRQLPEEGLKFMVYLQKENIIDESGMPKERFSAEFPKEGPSILRIQQVVRGDSAAYFCASSPQGVQETQYFGPGTRLLVL.

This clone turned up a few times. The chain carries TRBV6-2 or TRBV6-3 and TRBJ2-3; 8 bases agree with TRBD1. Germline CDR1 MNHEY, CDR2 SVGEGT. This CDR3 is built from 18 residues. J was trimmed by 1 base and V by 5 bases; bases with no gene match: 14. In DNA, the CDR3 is TGTGCCAGCAGTCCCTTTATTTTACCGGGACAGGGCACAGATACGCAGTATTTT. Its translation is CASSPFILPGQGTDTQYF.

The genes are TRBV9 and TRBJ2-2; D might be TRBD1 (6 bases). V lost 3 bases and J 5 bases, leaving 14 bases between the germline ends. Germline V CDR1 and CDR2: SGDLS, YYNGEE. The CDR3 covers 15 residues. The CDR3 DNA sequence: TGTGCCAGCAGCGGACTGGGGGCCGGTACCGGGGAGCTGTTTTTT. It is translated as CASSGLGAGTGELFF. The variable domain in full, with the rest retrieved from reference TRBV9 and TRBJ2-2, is DSGVTQTPKHLITATGQRVTLRCSPRSGDLSVYWYQQSLDQGLQFLIQYYNGEERAKGNILERFSAQQFPDLHSELNLSSLELGDSALYFCASSGLGAGTGELFFGEGSRLTVL.

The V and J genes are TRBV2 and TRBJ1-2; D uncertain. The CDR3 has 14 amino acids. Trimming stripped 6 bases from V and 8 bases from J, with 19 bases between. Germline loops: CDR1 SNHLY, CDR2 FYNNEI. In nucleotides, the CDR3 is TGTGCCAGCAGCGTCACAAGCGAGGCGGGAGGCTACACCTTC. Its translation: CASSVTSEAGGYTF.

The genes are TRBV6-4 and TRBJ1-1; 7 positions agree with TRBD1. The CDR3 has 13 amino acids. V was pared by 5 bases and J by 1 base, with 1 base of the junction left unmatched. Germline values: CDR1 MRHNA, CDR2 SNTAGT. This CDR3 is CASSRQGNTEAFF. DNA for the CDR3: TGTGCCAGCAGTAGACAGGGGAACACTGAAGCTTTCTTT.

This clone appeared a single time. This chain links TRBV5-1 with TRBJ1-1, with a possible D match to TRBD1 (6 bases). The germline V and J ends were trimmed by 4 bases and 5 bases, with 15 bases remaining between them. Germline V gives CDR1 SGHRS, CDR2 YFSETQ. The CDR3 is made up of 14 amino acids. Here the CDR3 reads CASSKGQSWTEAFF. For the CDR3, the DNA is TGCGCCAGCAGCAAGGGACAAAGTTGGACTGAAGCTTTCTTT. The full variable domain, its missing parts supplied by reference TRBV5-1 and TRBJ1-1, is KAGVTQTPRYLIKTRGQQVTLSCSPISGHRSVSWYQQTPGQGLQFLFEYFSETQRNKGNFPGRFSGRQFSNSRSEMNVSTLELGDSALYLCASSKGQSWTEAFFGQGTRLTVV.

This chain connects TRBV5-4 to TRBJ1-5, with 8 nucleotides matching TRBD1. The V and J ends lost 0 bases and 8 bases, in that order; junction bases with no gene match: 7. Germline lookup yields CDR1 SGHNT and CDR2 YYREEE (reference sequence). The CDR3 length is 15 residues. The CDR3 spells CASSLGGTGPKPQHF. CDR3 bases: TGTGCCAGCAGCTTGGGGGGGACAGGCCCAAAGCCCCAGCATTTT.

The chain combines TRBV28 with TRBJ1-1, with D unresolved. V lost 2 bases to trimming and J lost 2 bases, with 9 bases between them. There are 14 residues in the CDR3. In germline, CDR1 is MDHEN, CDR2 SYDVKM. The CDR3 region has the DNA TGTGCCAGCAGTTTAATTTCCATCAACACTGAAGCTTTCTTT. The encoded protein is CASSLISINTEAFF.

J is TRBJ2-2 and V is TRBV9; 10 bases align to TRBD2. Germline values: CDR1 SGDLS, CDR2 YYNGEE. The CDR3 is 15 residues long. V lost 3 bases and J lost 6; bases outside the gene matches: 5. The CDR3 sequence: CASSASGRASGELFF. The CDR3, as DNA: TGTGCCAGCAGCGCCAGCGGGAGGGCCTCCGGGGAGCTGTTTTTT.

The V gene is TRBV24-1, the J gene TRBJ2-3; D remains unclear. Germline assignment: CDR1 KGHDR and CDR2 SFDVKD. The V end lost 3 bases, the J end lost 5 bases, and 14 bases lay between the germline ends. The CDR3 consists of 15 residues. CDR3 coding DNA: TGTGCCACCAGTGATACTAAGGTATATGTAGATACGCAGTATTTT. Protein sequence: CATSDTKVYVDTQYF.